The T cell receptor (beta chain) under discussion was sequenced for a study of identical twins. Study observations and caveats: Sequences that were out-of-frame, alpha and twin-shared displayed an excess of low generation probability.

This clonotype was picked up many times. Its target is not known. One entry per CDR3 protein results from TCRdb running MiXCR on the 5' RACE reads. The sample carries around 160,000 distinct CDR3 sequences, roughly 3.5% recorded once. V trimming: 5 bases; J trimming: 0 bases; junction bases outside the gene matches: 5. From germline, CDR1 is MNHNS and CDR2 SASEGT. This CDR3 is built from 15 residues. The V and J genes are TRBV6-1 and TRBJ2-5, with TRBD1 matching 8 bases. The receptor comes from a man younger than 30 in good health. Input material: memory T cells sorted from blood. DNA for the CDR3: TGTGCCAGCAGTCATGACAGGGGTTACCAAGAGACCCAGTACTTC. Translating gives CASSHDRGYQETQYF.